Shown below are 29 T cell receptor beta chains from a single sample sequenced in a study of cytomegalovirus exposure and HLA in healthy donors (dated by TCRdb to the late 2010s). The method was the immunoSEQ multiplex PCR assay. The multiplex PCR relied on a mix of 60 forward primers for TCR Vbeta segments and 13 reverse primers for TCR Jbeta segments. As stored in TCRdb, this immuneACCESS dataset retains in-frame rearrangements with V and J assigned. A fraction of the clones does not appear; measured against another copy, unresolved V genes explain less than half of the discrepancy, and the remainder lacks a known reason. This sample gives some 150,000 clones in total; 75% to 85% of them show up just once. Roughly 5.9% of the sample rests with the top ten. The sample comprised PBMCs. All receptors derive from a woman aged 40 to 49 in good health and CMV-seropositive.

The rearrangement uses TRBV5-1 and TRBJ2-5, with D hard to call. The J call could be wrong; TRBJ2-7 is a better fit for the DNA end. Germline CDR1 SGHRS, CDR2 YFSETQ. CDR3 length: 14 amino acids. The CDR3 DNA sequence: TGCGCCAGCAGCTTGGAGTCTAGAAACTACGAGCAGTACTTC. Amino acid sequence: CASSLESRNYEQYF.

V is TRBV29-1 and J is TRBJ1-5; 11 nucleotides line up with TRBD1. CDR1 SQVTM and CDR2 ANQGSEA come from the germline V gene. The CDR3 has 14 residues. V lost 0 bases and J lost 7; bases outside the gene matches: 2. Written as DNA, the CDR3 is TGCAGCGTTGAAGAGGGACAGGGGGAGCAGCCCCAGCATTTT. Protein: CSVEEGQGEQPQHF.

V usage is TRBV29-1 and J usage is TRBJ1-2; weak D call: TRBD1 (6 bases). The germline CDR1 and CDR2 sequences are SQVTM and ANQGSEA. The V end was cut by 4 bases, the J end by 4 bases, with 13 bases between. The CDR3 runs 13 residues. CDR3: CSVGRQGTYGYTF. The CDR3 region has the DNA TGCAGCGTTGGTCGGCAGGGGACCTATGGCTACACCTTC.

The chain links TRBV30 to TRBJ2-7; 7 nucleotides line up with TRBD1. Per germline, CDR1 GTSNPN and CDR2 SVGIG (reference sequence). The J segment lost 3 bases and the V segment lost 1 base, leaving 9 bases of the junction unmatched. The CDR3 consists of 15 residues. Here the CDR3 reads CAWSADRVRGYEQYF. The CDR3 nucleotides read TGTGCCTGGAGTGCAGACAGGGTTCGTGGCTACGAGCAGTACTTC.

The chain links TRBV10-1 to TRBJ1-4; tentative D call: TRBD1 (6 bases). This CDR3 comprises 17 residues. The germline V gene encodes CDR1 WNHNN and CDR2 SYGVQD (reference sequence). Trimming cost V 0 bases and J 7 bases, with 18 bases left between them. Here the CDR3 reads CASSESRGTGIGEKLFF. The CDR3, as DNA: TGCGCCAGCAGTGAGTCTCGGGGAACAGGGATCGGTGAAAAACTGTTTTTT.

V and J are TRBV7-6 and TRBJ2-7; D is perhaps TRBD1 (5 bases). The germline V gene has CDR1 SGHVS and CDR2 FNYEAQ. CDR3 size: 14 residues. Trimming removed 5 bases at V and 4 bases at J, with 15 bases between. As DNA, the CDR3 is TGTGCCAGCAGCAGGGTCCAGGGTGGGTACGAGCAGTACTTC. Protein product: CASSRVQGGYEQYF.

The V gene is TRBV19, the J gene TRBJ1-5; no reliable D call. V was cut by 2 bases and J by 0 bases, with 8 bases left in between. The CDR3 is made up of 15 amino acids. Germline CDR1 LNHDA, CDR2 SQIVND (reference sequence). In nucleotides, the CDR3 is TGTGCCAGTAGTATAAGGCGGTATAGCAATCAGCCCCAGCATTTT. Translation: CASSIRRYSNQPQHF.

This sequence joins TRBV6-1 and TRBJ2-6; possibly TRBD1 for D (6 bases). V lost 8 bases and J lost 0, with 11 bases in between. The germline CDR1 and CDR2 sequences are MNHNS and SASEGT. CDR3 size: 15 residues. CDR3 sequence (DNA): TGTGCCAGCGGTAGAGGGGGCTCTGGGGCCAACGTCCTGACTTTC. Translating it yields CASGRGGSGANVLTF.

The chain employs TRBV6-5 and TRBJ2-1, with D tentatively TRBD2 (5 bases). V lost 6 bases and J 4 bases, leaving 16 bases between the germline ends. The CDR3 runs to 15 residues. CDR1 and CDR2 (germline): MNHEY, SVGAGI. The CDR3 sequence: CASRNSPRDYNEQFF. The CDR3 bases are TGTGCCAGCAGAAACAGCCCTCGGGATTACAATGAGCAGTTCTTC.

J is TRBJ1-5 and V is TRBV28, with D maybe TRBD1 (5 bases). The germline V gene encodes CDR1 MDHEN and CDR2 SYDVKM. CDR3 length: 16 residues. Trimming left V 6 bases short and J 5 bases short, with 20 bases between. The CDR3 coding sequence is TGTGCCAGCAGCCCCTTGGGGCAGGGCATCCATCAGCCCCAGCATTTT. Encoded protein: CASSPLGQGIHQPQHF.

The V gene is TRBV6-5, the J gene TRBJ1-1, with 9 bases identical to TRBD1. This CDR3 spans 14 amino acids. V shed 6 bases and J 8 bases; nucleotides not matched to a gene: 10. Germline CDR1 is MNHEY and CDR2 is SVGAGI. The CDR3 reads CASRPPDRGPEAFF. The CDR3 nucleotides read TGTGCCAGCAGGCCGCCGGACAGGGGACCAGAAGCTTTCTTT.

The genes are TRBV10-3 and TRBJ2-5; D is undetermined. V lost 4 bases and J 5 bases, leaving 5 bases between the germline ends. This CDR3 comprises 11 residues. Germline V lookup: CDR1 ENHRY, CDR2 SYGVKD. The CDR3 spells CAISARETQYF. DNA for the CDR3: TGTGCCATCAGTGCTCGGGAGACCCAGTACTTC.

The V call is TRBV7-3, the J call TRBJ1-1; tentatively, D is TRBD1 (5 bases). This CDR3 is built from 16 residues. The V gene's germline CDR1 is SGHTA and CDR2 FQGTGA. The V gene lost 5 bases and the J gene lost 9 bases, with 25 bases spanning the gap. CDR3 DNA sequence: TGTGCCAGCAGCAATCATAATTTCTCAGGGTTAGGGAAAGCTTTCTTT. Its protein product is CASSNHNFSGLGKAFF.

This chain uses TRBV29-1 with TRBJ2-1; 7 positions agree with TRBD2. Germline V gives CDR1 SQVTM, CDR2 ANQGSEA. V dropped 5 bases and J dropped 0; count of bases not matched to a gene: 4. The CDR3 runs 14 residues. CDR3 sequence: CSVPLASSYNEQFF. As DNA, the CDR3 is TGCAGCGTTCCACTAGCGAGCTCCTACAATGAGCAGTTCTTC.

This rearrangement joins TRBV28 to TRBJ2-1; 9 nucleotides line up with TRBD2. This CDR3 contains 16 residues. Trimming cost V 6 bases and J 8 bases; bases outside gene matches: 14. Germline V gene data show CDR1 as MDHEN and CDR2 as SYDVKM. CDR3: CASRSNLAGRAHEQFF. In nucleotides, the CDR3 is TGTGCCAGCAGATCAAACCTAGCGGGAAGGGCTCATGAGCAGTTCTTC. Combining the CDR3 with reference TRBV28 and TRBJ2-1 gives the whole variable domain DVKVTQSSRYLVKRTGEKVFLECVQDMDHENMFWYRQDPGLGLRLIYFSYDVKMKEKGDIPEGYSVSREKKERFSLILESASTNQTSMYLCASRSNLAGRAHEQFFGPGTRLTVL.

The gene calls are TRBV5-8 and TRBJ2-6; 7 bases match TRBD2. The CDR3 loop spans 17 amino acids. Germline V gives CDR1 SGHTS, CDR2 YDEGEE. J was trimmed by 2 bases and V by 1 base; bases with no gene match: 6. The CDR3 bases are TGTGCCAGCAGCTTGCTTGCGGGAGTTGCTGGGGCCAACGTCCTGACTTTC. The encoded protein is CASSLLAGVAGANVLTF.

CDR3 region: CASSDRATLHF. The CDR3, as DNA: TGTGCCAGCAGTGACAGGGCAACCCTCCACTTT. The chain couples TRBV6-1 to TRBJ1-6; possibly TRBD1 for D (5 bases). The germline V gene encodes CDR1 MNHNS and CDR2 SASEGT. V gave up 3 bases and J gave up 14 bases, with 8 bases separating them. CDR3 length: 11 amino acids.

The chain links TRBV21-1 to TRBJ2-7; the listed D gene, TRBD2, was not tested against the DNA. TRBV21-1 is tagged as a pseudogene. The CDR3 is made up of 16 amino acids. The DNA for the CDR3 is TGTGCCAGCAGCAAAATGACCGTGGCGGGAGTAGACGAGCAGTACTTC. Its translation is CASSKMTVAGVDEQYF.

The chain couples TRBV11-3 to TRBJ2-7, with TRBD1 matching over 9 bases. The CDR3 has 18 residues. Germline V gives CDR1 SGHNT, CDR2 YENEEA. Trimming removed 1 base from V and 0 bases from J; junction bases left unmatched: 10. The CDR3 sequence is CASSLADRGEHYSYEQYF. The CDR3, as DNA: TGTGCCAGCAGCTTAGCGGACAGGGGAGAGCACTACTCCTACGAGCAGTACTTC. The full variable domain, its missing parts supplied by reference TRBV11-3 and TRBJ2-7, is EAGVVQSPRYKIIEKKQPVAFWCNPISGHNTLYWYLQNLGQGPELLIRYENEEAVDDSQLPKDRFSAERLKGVDSTLKIQPAELGDSAVYLCASSLADRGEHYSYEQYFGPGTRLTVT.

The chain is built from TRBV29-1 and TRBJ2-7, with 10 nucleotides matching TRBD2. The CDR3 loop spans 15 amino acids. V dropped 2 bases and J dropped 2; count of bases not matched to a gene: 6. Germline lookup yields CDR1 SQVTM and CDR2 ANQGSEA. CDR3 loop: CSVETLAGVTYEQYF. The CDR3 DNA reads TGCAGCGTTGAAACGCTAGCGGGAGTCACCTACGAGCAGTACTTC.

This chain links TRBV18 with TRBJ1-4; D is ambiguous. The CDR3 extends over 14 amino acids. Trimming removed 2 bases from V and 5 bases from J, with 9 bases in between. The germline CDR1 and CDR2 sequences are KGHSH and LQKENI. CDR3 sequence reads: CASSPGSANEKLFF. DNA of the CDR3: TGTGCCAGCTCACCAGGGAGCGCCAATGAAAAACTGTTTTTT.

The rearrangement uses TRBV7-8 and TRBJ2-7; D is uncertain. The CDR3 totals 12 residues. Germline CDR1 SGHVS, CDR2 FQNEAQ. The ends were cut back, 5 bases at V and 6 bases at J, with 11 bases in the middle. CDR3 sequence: CASSLPGSEQYF. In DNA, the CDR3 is TGTGCCAGCAGCCTCCCAGGAAGCGAGCAGTACTTC.

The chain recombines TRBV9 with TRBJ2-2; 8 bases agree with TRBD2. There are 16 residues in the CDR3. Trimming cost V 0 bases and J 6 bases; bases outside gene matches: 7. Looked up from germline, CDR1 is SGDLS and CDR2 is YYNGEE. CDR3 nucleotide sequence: TGTGCCAGCAGCGTAGTCCGTGCGGGAGGTTCCGGGGAGCTGTTTTTT. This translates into CASSVVRAGGSGELFF.

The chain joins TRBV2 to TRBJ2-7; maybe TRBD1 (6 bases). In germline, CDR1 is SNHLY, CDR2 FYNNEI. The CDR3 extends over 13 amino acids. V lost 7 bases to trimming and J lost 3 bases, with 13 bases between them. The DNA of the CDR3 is TGTGCCAGCATCCGGGACACGATCTACGAGCAGTACTTC. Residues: CASIRDTIYEQYF.

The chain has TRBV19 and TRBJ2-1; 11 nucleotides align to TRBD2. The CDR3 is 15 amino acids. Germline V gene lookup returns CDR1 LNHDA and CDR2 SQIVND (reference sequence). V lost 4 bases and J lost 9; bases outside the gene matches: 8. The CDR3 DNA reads TGTGCCAGTAGTAGACTAGCGGGATCGGCGGGTGAGCAGTTCTTC. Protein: CASSRLAGSAGEQFF.

CDR3 region: CASSSDRSYEQYF. The DNA of the CDR3 is TGTGCCAGCAGCTCTGACAGGAGCTACGAGCAGTACTTC. The V and J genes are TRBV13 and TRBJ2-7; TRBD1 is a possible D gene (6 bases). V shed 4 bases and J shed 3 bases, with 10 bases lying between them. This CDR3 spans 13 amino acids. The germline CDR1 and CDR2 sequences are PRHDT and FYEKMQ (reference sequence).

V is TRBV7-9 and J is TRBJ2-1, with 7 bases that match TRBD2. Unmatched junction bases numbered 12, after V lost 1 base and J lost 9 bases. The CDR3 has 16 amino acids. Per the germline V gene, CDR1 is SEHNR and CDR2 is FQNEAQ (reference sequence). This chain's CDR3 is CASSLESFAGVIEQFF. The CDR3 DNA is TGTGCCAGCAGCTTAGAGTCTTTTGCGGGAGTGATTGAGCAGTTCTTC.

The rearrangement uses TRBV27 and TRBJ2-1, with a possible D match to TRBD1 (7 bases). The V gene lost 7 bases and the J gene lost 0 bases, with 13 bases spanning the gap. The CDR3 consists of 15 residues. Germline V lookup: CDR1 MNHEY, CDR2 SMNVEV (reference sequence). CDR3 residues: CASKSGGLSYNEQFF. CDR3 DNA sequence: TGTGCCAGCAAATCAGGGGGACTCTCCTACAATGAGCAGTTCTTC.

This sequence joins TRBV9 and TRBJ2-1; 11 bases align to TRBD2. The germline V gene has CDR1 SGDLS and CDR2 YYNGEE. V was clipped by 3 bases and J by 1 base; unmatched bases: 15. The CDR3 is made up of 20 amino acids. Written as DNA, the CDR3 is TGTGCCAGCAGCGATAGCGGGAGGGCCGGGGGATGGGGGTCCTACAATGAGCAGTTCTTC. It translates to CASSDSGRAGGWGSYNEQFF.